This T cell receptor (beta chain) stems from a study of blood T cells in healthy people across ages. With a J-beta primer mix and a sample-barcoded 5' primer, a second PCR ran about 6 to 11 cycles. TCRdb reprocessed the 5' RACE reads via MiXCR and lists one record per CDR3 protein. The sample lists about 1.5 million distinct CDR3 sequences, around 40% occurring once. This clonotype was observed a few times. CDR1 MNHNS and CDR2 SASEGT come from the germline V gene. The CDR3 length is 14 residues. The specimen was blood. This sequence joins TRBV6-1 and TRBJ2-5; D is uncertain. Gene TRBJ2-7 matches the end of the DNA better, so the J call may be wrong. The receptor was derived from a woman between 18 and 29 years old in good health. The CDR3 DNA is TGTGCCAGCAGTGAAGCCCACGGACCTTACGAGCAGTACTTC. This translates into CASSEAHGPYEQYF.